A single TCR beta chain is shown here with its context. The sample is drawn from a study of blood T cell repertoires in COVID-19. Across the whole study: Researchers got acute and convalescent COVID-19 samples from the United States, Italy and Spain.

Participants' own reports of clinical history determined their cohort assignment. Per the germline V gene, CDR1 is SNHLY and CDR2 is FYNNEI. Trimming took off 2 bases at V and 6 bases at J, with 15 bases between the two ends. This CDR3 contains 15 residues. Repertoires were generated with immunoSEQ multiplex PCR, while TCRdb's copy carries only in-frame clones and drops some. Of 300,000 to 400,000 clones listed, around 85% were seen once; the top ten hold 4% to 5.5%. Sequenced material: PBMCs or T cells enriched from blood (not recorded which). This chain joins TRBV2 and TRBJ2-3, with a possible D match to TRBD2 (7 bases). This receptor was obtained from a woman in her forties with acute COVID-19. CDR3 DNA sequence: TGTGCCAGCAGTGAATTTGGGGGGGCCAGGGATACGCAGTATTTT. Translated: CASSEFGGARDTQYF.